Shown below are 12 T cell receptor beta chains from a single sample sequenced in a study of blood T cell repertoires in COVID-19. Clones were sequenced by immunoSEQ multiplex PCR, and TCRdb holds only the in-frame ones, with some missing. The sample holds some 30,000 clones, 90% to 95% seen once. Sequenced input: peripheral blood. The receptors derive from a human donor with active COVID-19. The donor label of this sample is uncertain.

This chain uses TRBV7-3 with TRBJ2-3, with TRBD2 as a possible D gene (6 bases). Germline V gene sequence: CDR1 SGHTA, CDR2 FQGTGA. Trimming left V 2 bases short and J 1 base short, with 13 bases between. The CDR3 totals 16 residues. The CDR3 region has the DNA TGTGCCAGCAGCTTAGGAAACACGGGAGGCACAGATACGCAGTATTTT. Residues: CASSLGNTGGTDTQYF.

The chain joins TRBV24-1 to TRBJ2-3, with D possibly TRBD2 on 7 matching bases. The CDR3 totals 15 residues. Trimming pared 4 bases from V and 5 bases from J, leaving 15 bases between. Germline V gene lookup returns CDR1 KGHDR and CDR2 SFDVKD. The CDR3 DNA follows: TGTGCCACCAGTGACCCCCGGGGGGCGGGAGATACGCAGTATTTT. Amino acid sequence: CATSDPRGAGDTQYF.

The chain employs TRBV9 and TRBJ2-1; a weak D match, TRBD1 (5 bases). CDR3 size: 13 residues. Between the trimmed V and J ends, which lost 3 bases and 9 bases, there was a span of 13 bases. Germline CDR1 and CDR2: SGDLS and YYNGEE. This chain's CDR3 is CASSATGRAEQFF. CDR3 DNA: TGTGCCAGCAGCGCAACGGGCAGGGCTGAGCAGTTCTTC.

The chain has TRBV27 and TRBJ2-3; 11 bases map to TRBD1. This CDR3 contains 16 residues. J lost 0 bases, V lost 5 bases, and 4 bases had no gene match. Germline loops: CDR1 MNHEY, CDR2 SMNVEV (reference sequence). Written as DNA, the CDR3 is TGTGCCAGCAGTCTTGGGACAGGGGGAAGCACAGATACGCAGTATTTT. Protein: CASSLGTGGSTDTQYF.

The chain has TRBV10-1 and TRBJ2-3; the D gene is possibly TRBD1 (6 bases). This CDR3 has 16 amino acids. V gave up 4 bases and J gave up 0 bases, with 14 bases separating them. Per the germline V gene, CDR1 is WNHNN and CDR2 is SYGVQD (reference sequence). CDR3 sequence (DNA): TGCGCCAGCAGTGCCCCCGGGACACCCAGCACAGATACGCAGTATTTT. This codes for CASSAPGTPSTDTQYF.

The genes are TRBV3-1 (or the pseudogene TRBV3-2) and TRBJ2-5, with 9 bases matching TRBD1. The ends lost 6 bases at V and 4 bases at J; junction bases unmatched: 9. Germline loops: CDR1 LGHDT, CDR2 YNNKEL (reference sequence). The CDR3 is 15 residues long. The CDR3: CASSLQRDRAETQYF. The CDR3 DNA reads TGTGCCAGCAGTCTGCAGAGGGACAGGGCAGAGACCCAGTACTTC.

This sequence joins TRBV7-9 and TRBJ2-7; D might be TRBD2 (6 bases). Germline V gene data show CDR1 as SEHNR and CDR2 as FQNEAQ (reference sequence). V lost 2 bases, J lost 2 bases, and 13 bases lay in between. The CDR3 is 15 amino acids. CDR3 sequence (DNA): TGTGCCAGCAGCTTATTCGGGCGGGGTGCCTACGAGCAGTACTTC. Translating gives CASSLFGRGAYEQYF.

V is TRBV5-3 and J is TRBJ2-7, with 14 bases lining up with TRBD2. TRBV5-3 is filed as an ORF, its function uncertain. This CDR3 comprises 16 residues. Trimming at V came to 4 bases and at J to 6 bases, leaving 9 bases not matched to a gene. CDR3 region: CARSDAMGLAGAEQYF. The CDR3, as DNA: TGTGCCAGAAGCGACGCTATGGGACTAGCGGGAGCCGAGCAGTACTTC.

The chain employs TRBV2 and TRBJ2-3; D call uncertain. The V gene lost 8 bases and the J gene lost 6 bases, with 12 bases spanning the gap. CDR1 SNHLY and CDR2 FYNNEI come from the germline V gene. The CDR3 extends over 12 amino acids. The CDR3 loop is CASGGPGDTQYF. The CDR3 DNA follows: TGTGCCAGCGGCGGTCCCGGTGATACGCAGTATTTT.

This clone appeared a single time. The chain recombines TRBV4-1 with TRBJ2-7; TRBD2 agrees at 7 bases. Germline CDR1 reads MGHRA; CDR2 reads YSYEKL. The CDR3 is made up of 14 amino acids. The ends lost 1 base at V and 6 bases at J; junction bases unmatched: 6. The CDR3, as DNA: TGCGCCAGCAGCCAAGGGGAGGGTGATGGCGAGCAGTACTTC. It specifies CASSQGEGDGEQYF.

This chain links TRBV21-1 with TRBJ2-7; the table gives TRBD2 as D, unverified against the DNA. TRBV21-1 is designated a pseudogene. The length of the CDR3 is 16 residues. In DNA form, the CDR3 reads TGTGCCAGCAGCAAAGGTGAAGCGATGGGCTCCTACGAGCAGTACTTC. Its translation: CASSKGEAMGSYEQYF.

V and J are TRBV28 and TRBJ1-1; the D is unclear. Germline CDR1 MDHEN, CDR2 SYDVKM. The ends were cut back, 3 bases at V and 1 base at J, with 12 bases in the middle. This CDR3 comprises 15 residues. This CDR3 is CASSFVPTGNTEAFF. The CDR3 bases are TGTGCCAGCAGTTTCGTGCCGACGGGGAACACTGAAGCTTTCTTT. The full variable domain, its missing parts supplied by reference TRBV28 and TRBJ1-1, is DVKVTQSSRYLVKRTGEKVFLECVQDMDHENMFWYRQDPGLGLRLIYFSYDVKMKEKGDIPEGYSVSREKKERFSLILESASTNQTSMYLCASSFVPTGNTEAFFGQGTRLTVV.